This TCR beta chain was documented in a study of vaccination and CD4 T cells after COVID-19. Study at large: Participants received two doses of either BNT162b2 or mRNA-1273 vaccine.

Once obtained from cultured CD4+ T cells, the DNA was sequenced using the Oncomine TCR Beta short-read assay. Investigators isolated genomic DNA from cultured CD4+ T cells. TCRdb ran MiXCR on the PCR reads and lists one entry per CDR3 protein. The sample consists of fewer than 12,000 distinct CDR3 sequences, less than 25% of them appearing once. Study-wide findings and caveats: A median roughly 87% of convalescent patients' SARS-CoV-2-reactive clones emerged only after vaccination.

To note about this clonotype: Its antigen is not known.

V was clipped by 2 bases and J by 2 bases; unmatched bases: 4. This CDR3 has 16 residues. Germline V gene sequence: CDR1 SEHNR, CDR2 FQNEAQ (reference sequence). Treatment meaning: roughly nine-day PBMC culture with coronavirus spike peptide pools or control peptides (ViraFEST assay). Sequences were derived from CD4+ T cells from blood, cultured in vitro, sampled after SARS-CoV-2 vaccination. The rearrangement joins TRBV7-9 to TRBJ1-4; 8 bases are a match to TRBD1. The sequence was obtained from a human donor who had recovered from COVID-19. The CDR3 bases are TGTGCCAGCAGCTTACCGCAGGGGGCCACTAATGAAAAACTGTTTTTT. It is translated as CASSLPQGATNEKLFF.